The 28 T cell receptor beta chains in this list originate from one sample, sequenced in a study of blood T cell repertoires in COVID-19. Generated by immunoSEQ multiplex PCR, the TCRdb table keeps only in-frame clones and is missing some. Of roughly 95,000 clones in the sample, around 80% were seen once. Sequencing was done on a sample of peripheral blood. These receptors were collected from a man of 80 years or more with acute or convalescent COVID-19.

The J gene is TRBJ1-3, the V gene TRBV6-5, with 9 nucleotides matching TRBD1. This CDR3 is built from 16 residues. Germline values: CDR1 MNHEY, CDR2 SVGAGI. The junction had 4 bases not matched to a gene; V was cut back by 4 bases and J by 0 bases. The CDR3 coding sequence is TGTGCCAGCAGTTTGTCGGGACAGGGCTCTGGAAACACCATATATTTT. This gives the protein CASSLSGQGSGNTIYF.

CDR3 loop: CASSQGAATSGGYNEQFF. The CDR3 nucleotides read TGCGCCAGCAGCCAAGGGGCCGCGACTAGCGGGGGCTACAATGAGCAGTTCTTC. V gene TRBV4-1 combines with J gene TRBJ2-1; 12 bases are a match to TRBD2. The CDR3 is 18 amino acids. V gave up 1 base and J gave up 3 bases; unmatched junction bases: 7. Germline lookup yields CDR1 MGHRA and CDR2 YSYEKL.

The chain couples TRBV6-5 to TRBJ2-7; 7 nucleotides align to TRBD1. Losses at the gene ends were 5 bases for V and 3 bases for J; bases not matched to a gene: 7. Germline lookup yields CDR1 MNHEY and CDR2 SVGAGI. The CDR3 consists of 14 residues. CDR3 amino acids: CASSQPGQHYEQYF. The CDR3 DNA is TGTGCCAGCAGTCAACCGGGACAGCACTACGAGCAGTACTTC.

This clone was detected only once. V is TRBV6-1 and J is TRBJ2-6; no firm D call. There are 17 residues in the CDR3. The V and J ends lost 4 bases and 1 base respectively, with 14 bases between them. In germline, CDR1 is MNHNS, CDR2 SASEGT. The CDR3 nucleotides read TGTGCCAGCAGTGGTAGCCCACCCCGGTCTGGGGCCAACGTCCTGACTTTC. Amino acid sequence: CASSGSPPRSGANVLTF.

This CDR3 reads CASLRTDTQYF. The CDR3 DNA is TGTGCCAGCTTGCGGACAGATACGCAGTATTTT. V usage is TRBV6-5 and J usage is TRBJ2-3; D is unresolved. This CDR3 region has 11 residues. Trimming left V 8 bases short and J 3 bases short, with 6 bases between. The germline V gene has CDR1 MNHEY and CDR2 SVGAGI.

This rearrangement joins TRBV19 to TRBJ2-3; 7 bases match TRBD2. The ends lost 1 base at V and 5 bases at J; junction bases unmatched: 6. Germline V gives CDR1 LNHDA, CDR2 SQIVND (reference sequence). CDR3 size: 15 residues. CDR3 nucleotide sequence: TGTGCCAGTAGTATAGGGGAGGGATCCAGAGATACGCAGTATTTT. Translated, it gives CASSIGEGSRDTQYF.

The table lists this clone with a few counts. The chain links TRBV28 to TRBJ1-5; weak D call: TRBD1 (5 bases). The CDR3 is made up of 14 amino acids. From germline, CDR1 is MDHEN and CDR2 SYDVKM. The V end was cut by 8 bases, the J end by 2 bases, with 13 bases between. The CDR3 spells CASGKGRGNQPQHF. CDR3 DNA sequence: TGTGCCAGCGGCAAGGGGAGGGGCAATCAGCCCCAGCATTTT.

This chain connects TRBV24-1 to TRBJ1-2, with 7 bases lining up with TRBD1. With V trimmed by 3 bases and J by 3 bases, 6 bases remained unmatched. CDR3 length: 15 residues. Germline V gene lookup returns CDR1 KGHDR and CDR2 SFDVKD. CDR3 residues: CATSDPAGTDYGYTF. In DNA, the CDR3 is TGTGCCACCAGTGATCCTGCCGGGACAGACTATGGCTACACCTTC.

The chain joins TRBV9 to TRBJ1-1; 9 bases line up with TRBD1. V was pared by 4 bases and J by 1 base, with 2 bases of the junction left unmatched. This CDR3 is built from 14 residues. Per germline, CDR1 SGDLS and CDR2 YYNGEE. The chain's CDR3 is CASSLQGANTEAFF. The CDR3 DNA sequence: TGTGCCAGCAGCTTACAGGGGGCGAACACTGAAGCTTTCTTT.

This chain joins TRBV6-5 and TRBJ2-7; 7 bases map to TRBD1. The V gene's germline CDR1 is MNHEY and CDR2 SVGAGI. V gave up 7 bases and J gave up 1 base; unmatched junction bases: 7. The CDR3 totals 14 residues. The CDR3 DNA sequence: TGTGCCAGCACCCCGGACAGGCGATCCTACGAGCAGTACTTC. This gives the protein CASTPDRRSYEQYF.

V usage is TRBV5-8 and J usage is TRBJ1-5; the D gene is possibly TRBD1 (5 bases). The germline V gene encodes CDR1 SGHTS and CDR2 YDEGEE. The CDR3 sequence is 16 residues long. Trimming took off 4 bases at V and 0 bases at J, with 14 bases between the two ends. The CDR3 loop is CASSAGRGVSNQPQHF. The CDR3 DNA reads TGTGCCAGCAGCGCCGGCCGGGGGGTTAGCAATCAGCCCCAGCATTTT.

The chain has TRBV10-1 and TRBJ2-3, with a possible D match to TRBD2 (6 bases). V lost 2 bases and J lost 0, with 6 bases in between. CDR1 and CDR2 (germline): WNHNN, SYGVQD (reference sequence). The CDR3 has 14 amino acids. The CDR3 loop reads CASSEGGSTDTQYF. The CDR3 coding sequence is TGCGCCAGCAGTGAGGGAGGGAGCACAGATACGCAGTATTTT.

The rearrangement links TRBV2 to TRBJ2-7; a possible D gene is TRBD2 (6 bases). The CDR3 has 15 amino acids. With 6 bases removed from V and 1 base from J, the gap between germline ends came to 16 bases. Germline V gives CDR1 SNHLY, CDR2 FYNNEI. The CDR3 reads CASRARSGASYEQYF. DNA of the CDR3: TGTGCCAGCAGAGCAAGATCGGGAGCGTCCTACGAGCAGTACTTC. Full variable domain (rest looked up from reference TRBV2 and TRBJ2-7): EPEVTQTPSHQVTQMGQEVILRCVPISNHLYFYWYRQILGQKVEFLVSFYNNEISEKSEIFDDQFSVERPDGSNFTLKIRSTKLEDSAMYFCASRARSGASYEQYFGPGTRLTVT.

This chain uses TRBV28 with TRBJ2-7; no firm D call. The CDR3 is 14 amino acids. Germline-derived CDR1 and CDR2 are MDHEN and SYDVKM. V was cut by 4 bases and J by 0 bases, with 10 bases left in between. This CDR3 reads CASSSFTSSYEQYF. The CDR3 DNA is TGTGCCAGCAGTTCATTTACCAGCTCCTACGAGCAGTACTTC.

The genes are TRBV19 and TRBJ2-7, with D maybe TRBD2 (6 bases). In germline, CDR1 is LNHDA, CDR2 SQIVND (reference sequence). There are 14 residues in the CDR3. Trimming cost V 3 bases and J 2 bases, with 11 bases left between them. As DNA, the CDR3 is TGTGCCAGTAGTATCGGCGGGGATACCTACGAGCAGTACTTC. Its translation is CASSIGGDTYEQYF.

This sequence joins TRBV7-2 and TRBJ2-1, with a possible D match to TRBD2 (5 bases). The CDR3 covers 14 residues. The germline V and J ends were trimmed by 10 bases and 0 bases, with 13 bases remaining between them. The germline CDR1 and CDR2 sequences are SGHTA and FQGNSA. Here the CDR3 DNA reads TGTGCCACCACGGACTTAGGCTCCTACAATGAGCAGTTCTTC. Amino acid sequence: CATTDLGSYNEQFF.

The CDR3, as DNA: TGTGCCAGCAGTCCTACAGGGTACCAAGAGACCCAGTACTTC. This gives the protein CASSPTGYQETQYF. The rearrangement uses TRBV2 and TRBJ2-5; the D gene is possibly TRBD1 (6 bases). V lost 5 bases, J lost 0 bases, and 10 bases lay in between. The CDR3 extends over 14 amino acids. CDR1 SNHLY and CDR2 FYNNEI come from the germline V gene.

As DNA, the CDR3 is TGTGCCAGCAGTTTATCGGGGACAGGGGGCTTAGCTAACTATGGCTACACCTTC. This codes for CASSLSGTGGLANYGYTF. The rearrangement links TRBV27 to TRBJ1-2, with 12 bases aligning to TRBD1. The CDR3 totals 18 residues. Germline V gene data show CDR1 as MNHEY and CDR2 as SMNVEV (reference sequence). The V segment lost 0 bases and the J segment 0 bases; nucleotides outside the gene matches: 5.

The chain carries TRBV7-2 and TRBJ2-2, with D perhaps matching TRBD1 (6 bases). The CDR3 sequence is 16 residues long. V dropped 6 bases and J dropped 0 bases, with 14 bases sitting between them. The germline V gene encodes CDR1 SGHTA and CDR2 FQGNSA. This CDR3 reads CASRTRDIANTGELFF. DNA for the CDR3: TGTGCCAGCAGGACCCGGGACATCGCGAACACCGGGGAGCTGTTTTTT.

The rearrangement uses TRBV11-2 and TRBJ2-2; 9 bases are a match to TRBD1. Germline V CDR1 and CDR2: SGHAT, FQNNGV. This CDR3 comprises 15 residues. V lost 3 bases, J lost 7 bases, and 6 bases stayed unmatched. The CDR3 region has the DNA TGTGCCAGCAGCTTGTTGACAGGGGGTGGCGGGGAGCTGTTTTTT. It encodes CASSLLTGGGGELFF.

The rearrangement links TRBV21-1 to TRBJ1-5; the DNA was not compared with TRBD1, the D call given in the table. TRBV21-1 is a documented pseudogene. The CDR3 has 17 residues. CDR3 sequence reads: CASSKAGSGASNQPQHF. CDR3 in DNA: TGTGCCAGCAGCAAAGCTGGCTCAGGGGCCTCCAATCAGCCCCAGCATTTT.

The genes are TRBV28 and TRBJ1-5; TRBD1 aligns across 8 bases. The CDR3 runs 16 residues. Germline CDR1 reads MDHEN; CDR2 reads SYDVKM. The ends lost 6 bases at V and 5 bases at J; junction bases unmatched: 12. The CDR3 coding sequence is TGTGCCAGCAGCCCTGGAGACAGGGGCGACGATCAGCCCCAGCATTTT. Encoded protein: CASSPGDRGDDQPQHF. The whole variable domain, remainder taken from reference TRBV28 and TRBJ1-5, is DVKVTQSSRYLVKRTGEKVFLECVQDMDHENMFWYRQDPGLGLRLIYFSYDVKMKEKGDIPEGYSVSREKKERFSLILESASTNQTSMYLCASSPGDRGDDQPQHFGDGTRLSIL.

The J gene is TRBJ1-3, the V gene TRBV7-2; D is possibly TRBD1 (5 bases). CDR1 and CDR2 from the germline V gene are SGHTA and FQGNSA. CDR3 length: 16 residues. With 1 base removed from V and 0 bases from J, the gap between germline ends came to 10 bases. For the CDR3, the DNA is TGTGCCAGCAGCTTAGGACAGACCAGCTCTGGAAACACCATATATTTT. Translating it yields CASSLGQTSSGNTIYF.

V usage is TRBV19 and J usage is TRBJ2-4; D call uncertain. The CDR3 is 15 amino acids. V was trimmed by 3 bases and J by 7 bases, leaving 16 bases between them. Germline V lookup: CDR1 LNHDA, CDR2 SQIVND (reference sequence). The CDR3 is CASSMFASSQNIQYF. CDR3 sequence (DNA): TGTGCCAGTAGTATGTTTGCATCTTCGCAGAACATTCAGTACTTC.

This clone was detected once. The CDR3 sequence is CAIGKSGYEQYF. CDR3 nucleotide sequence: TGTGCCATCGGGAAGTCGGGCTACGAGCAGTACTTC. The V and J genes are TRBV28 and TRBJ2-7; possible D gene TRBD2, 5 bases. Germline CDR1 is MDHEN and CDR2 is SYDVKM. CDR3 length: 12 amino acids. The ends were cut back, 10 bases at V and 3 bases at J, with 13 bases in the middle. The variable domain in full, with the rest retrieved from reference TRBV28 and TRBJ2-7, is DVKVTQSSRYLVKRTGEKVFLECVQDMDHENMFWYRQDPGLGLRLIYFSYDVKMKEKGDIPEGYSVSREKKERFSLILESASTNQTSMYLCAIGKSGYEQYFGPGTRLTVT.

This chain links TRBV11-3 with TRBJ1-1; 7 nucleotides align to TRBD1. After removal of 4 bases from V and 7 bases from J, the junction contained 3 bases not matched to a gene. The CDR3 is made up of 12 amino acids. Germline CDR1 is SGHNT and CDR2 is YENEEA. CDR3 nucleotides: TGTGCCAGCAGCTCACGACAGGGTGAAGCTTTCTTT. It is translated as CASSSRQGEAFF. The variable domain in full, completed from reference TRBV11-3 and TRBJ1-1, reads EAGVVQSPRYKIIEKKQPVAFWCNPISGHNTLYWYLQNLGQGPELLIRYENEEAVDDSQLPKDRFSAERLKGVDSTLKIQPAELGDSAVYLCASSSRQGEAFFGQGTRLTVV.

The CDR3 sequence is CASSSAASGSKSDTQYF. CDR3 sequence (DNA): TGTGCCAGCAGCTCAGCGGCTAGCGGGTCAAAGTCAGATACGCAGTATTTT. The chain combines TRBV5-4 with TRBJ2-3; 8 bases are shared with TRBD2. This CDR3 has 17 residues. Germline V gives CDR1 SGHNT, CDR2 YYREEE (reference sequence). Germline trimming cut 3 bases from V and 4 bases from J; bases unmatched to any gene: 13.

The chain carries TRBV2 and TRBJ2-4; D may be TRBD2 (5 bases). The CDR3 is 13 residues long. Trimming removed 0 bases from V and 12 bases from J, with 12 bases in between. Germline V gene data show CDR1 as SNHLY and CDR2 as FYNNEI. CDR3 amino acids: CASSEARGGGQYF. The DNA of the CDR3 is TGTGCCAGCAGTGAAGCTAGAGGCGGAGGTCAGTACTTC.